Detailed here is one TCR beta chain. Germline-derived CDR1 and CDR2 are MNHEY and SVGAGI. Between the trimmed V and J ends, which lost 7 bases and 2 bases, there was a span of 12 bases. CDR3 length: 13 amino acids. Produced via immunoSEQ multiplex PCR; TCRdb's table is partial and in-frame only. The table records fewer than 150,000 clones, 80% to 90% of them present only once. The data stem from a study of Ad26.COV2.S vaccination and SARS-CoV-2 variants. This rearrangement joins TRBV6-5 to TRBJ2-7; tentatively, D is TRBD1 (6 bases). This clonotype was obtained from a human donor who had recovered from COVID-19. Sequencing used peripheral blood, obtained after recovery from COVID-19. This CDR3 reads CASTGDKTYEQYF. CDR3 sequence (DNA): TGTGCCAGCACAGGGGACAAGACCTACGAGCAGTACTTC.